These 2 T cell receptor beta chains share one sample of origin, sequenced in a study of OX40 agonist ivuxolimab in advanced cancers. The repertoire was sequenced with immunoSEQ multiplex PCR; TCRdb's copy has only in-frame clones and lacks some. The profile shows around 26,000 clones, 85% of them singletons. The sequencing used CD4+ or CD8+ T cells sorted from blood, collected in a trial of the OX40 agonist ivuxolimab. These TCRs come from an adult with an advanced solid tumor such as melanoma, head and neck, liver or kidney cancer.

J is TRBJ2-5 and V is TRBV30; 8 nucleotides line up with TRBD2. The J call may be faulty, since TRBJ2-7 better matches the DNA end. The CDR3 sequence is 15 residues long. The germline CDR1 and CDR2 sequences are GTSNPN and SVGIG (reference sequence). The CDR3 protein is CAWSEPGLVSYEQYF. CDR3 nucleotide sequence: TGTGCCTGGAGCGAACCGGGACTAGTAAGTTACGAGCAGTACTTC.

The chain couples TRBV7-9 to TRBJ1-3; 7 bases are a match to TRBD1. The CDR3 sequence is 14 residues long. Losses at the gene ends were 5 bases for V and 3 bases for J; bases not matched to a gene: 4. The germline V gene encodes CDR1 SEHNR and CDR2 FQNEAQ (reference sequence). CDR3 region: CASSRDSFGNTIYF. CDR3 nucleotides: TGTGCCAGCAGCCGGGACAGTTTTGGAAACACCATATATTTT.